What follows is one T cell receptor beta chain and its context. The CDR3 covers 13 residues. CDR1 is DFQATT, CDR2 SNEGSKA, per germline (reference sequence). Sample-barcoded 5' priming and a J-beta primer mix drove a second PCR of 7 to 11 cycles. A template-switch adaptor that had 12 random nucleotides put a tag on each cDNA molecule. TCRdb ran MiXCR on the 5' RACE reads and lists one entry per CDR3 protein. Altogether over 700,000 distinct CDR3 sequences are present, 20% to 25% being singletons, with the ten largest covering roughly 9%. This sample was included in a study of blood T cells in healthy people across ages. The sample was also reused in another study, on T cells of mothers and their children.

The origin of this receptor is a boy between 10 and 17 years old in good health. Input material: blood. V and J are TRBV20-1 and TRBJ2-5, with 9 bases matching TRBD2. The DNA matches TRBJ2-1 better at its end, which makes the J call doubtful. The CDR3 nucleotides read TGCAGTGCTAATAGCGGGAGTCTGGATGAGCAGTTCTTC. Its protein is CSANSGSLDEQFF.